One sample yielded the 31 T cell receptor beta chains listed below, sequenced in a study of blood T cell repertoires in COVID-19. Data came from immunoSEQ multiplex PCR; TCRdb stores just in-frame clones and leaves some out. Of some 160,000 clones detected, around 80% appear once; the ten largest clones hold roughly 6.8%. Sequenced: peripheral blood. These receptors were taken from a man between 65 and 85 years old with active or convalescent COVID-19.

The chain couples TRBV5-4 to TRBJ1-5; 9 nucleotides agree with TRBD1. V was clipped by 4 bases and J by 7 bases; unmatched bases: 6. The CDR3 loop spans 14 amino acids. The germline V gene has CDR1 SGHNT and CDR2 YYREEE (reference sequence). CDR3 coding DNA: TGTGCCAGCAGCCCGGACAGGGGAGGGCAGCCCCAGCATTTT. Protein: CASSPDRGGQPQHF.

V is TRBV7-2 and J is TRBJ1-1; D unclear. CDR1 and CDR2 from the germline V gene are SGHTA and FQGNSA. The ends were cut back, 2 bases at V and 1 base at J, with 5 bases in the middle. The CDR3 is 13 amino acids. The CDR3 DNA reads TGTGCCAGCAGCTTAAACAGGAACACTGAAGCTTTCTTT. It codes for CASSLNRNTEAFF.

J is TRBJ1-1 and V is TRBV11-2; maybe TRBD1 (5 bases). Germline V gives CDR1 SGHAT, CDR2 FQNNGV. The length of the CDR3 is 14 residues. Between the trimmed V and J ends, which lost 3 bases and 2 bases, there was a span of 10 bases. In DNA form, the CDR3 reads TGTGCCAGCAGCTTTCAGGGCTCAAACACTGAAGCTTTCTTT. This encodes CASSFQGSNTEAFF. The whole variable domain, filled in from reference TRBV11-2 and TRBJ1-1, reads EAGVAQSPRYKIIEKRQSVAFWCNPISGHATLYWYQQILGQGPKLLIQFQNNGVVDDSQLPKDRFSAERLKGVDSTLKIQPAKLEDSAVYLCASSFQGSNTEAFFGQGTRLTVV.

The chain recombines TRBV5-1 with TRBJ2-1; 12 bases are a match to TRBD2. The CDR3 totals 17 residues. Per germline, CDR1 SGHRS and CDR2 YFSETQ. The V segment lost 3 bases and the J segment 4 bases; nucleotides outside the gene matches: 8. The DNA for the CDR3 is TGCGCCAGCAGCTCGACGGCTGGACTAGCGGGATACAATGAGCAGTTCTTC. It codes for CASSSTAGLAGYNEQFF.

The chain joins TRBV4-2 to TRBJ2-1; 8 nucleotides align to TRBD2. The junction had 11 bases not matched to a gene; V was cut back by 0 bases and J by 10 bases. Germline V gene lookup returns CDR1 LGHNA and CDR2 YNFKEQ. The CDR3 sequence is 16 residues long. CDR3 DNA: TGTGCCAGCAGCCAAGAAATAAATAGCGGGGCAGGGGAGCAGTTCTTC. This gives the protein CASSQEINSGAGEQFF.

The genes are TRBV4-2 and TRBJ2-5, with TRBD2 as a possible D gene (5 bases). The germline V gene has CDR1 LGHNA and CDR2 YNFKEQ. Trimming removed 0 bases from V and 8 bases from J, with 16 bases in between. There are 15 residues in the CDR3. Here the CDR3 DNA reads TGTGCCAGCAGCCAAGATCAAGGACTTCCGAATACCCAGTACTTC. Translated, it gives CASSQDQGLPNTQYF.

The V call is TRBV2, the J call TRBJ2-7, with D possibly being TRBD1 (6 bases). The CDR3 sequence is 14 residues long. The germline V gene encodes CDR1 SNHLY and CDR2 FYNNEI. Trimming removed 2 bases at V and 7 bases at J, with 15 bases between. The DNA for the CDR3 is TGTGCCAGCAGTGAATTCTCAGGGGTGGTAGAGCAGTACTTC. It translates to CASSEFSGVVEQYF. The entire variable domain, with the rest obtained from reference TRBV2 and TRBJ2-7, is as follows: EPEVTQTPSHQVTQMGQEVILRCVPISNHLYFYWYRQILGQKVEFLVSFYNNEISEKSEIFDDQFSVERPDGSNFTLKIRSTKLEDSAMYFCASSEFSGVVEQYFGPGTRLTVT.

In this sample, this clone turned up a few times. The genes are TRBV4-2 and TRBJ1-1; the D gene is possibly TRBD1 (5 bases). The germline CDR1 and CDR2 sequences are LGHNA and YNFKEQ. CDR3 length equals 15 residues. V was cut by 2 bases and J by 1 base, with 11 bases left in between. In nucleotides, the CDR3 is TGTGCCAGCAGCCAACCCGACAGCCCGAACACTGAAGCTTTCTTT. It specifies CASSQPDSPNTEAFF.

The chain combines TRBV3-1 (or the pseudogene TRBV3-2) with TRBJ2-7; D ambiguous. This CDR3 is 13 amino acids long. Germline-derived CDR1 and CDR2 are LGHDT and YNNKEL (reference sequence). The V end was cut by 0 bases, the J end by 7 bases, with 10 bases between. CDR3 protein: CASSQDQVREQYF. The CDR3 bases are TGTGCCAGCAGCCAAGATCAGGTACGAGAGCAGTACTTC.

This clone was detected a few times. The chain combines TRBV6-5 with TRBJ2-5, with D tentatively TRBD2 (6 bases). The CDR3 covers 15 residues. From germline, CDR1 is MNHEY and CDR2 SVGAGI. V shed 5 bases and J shed 7 bases, with 20 bases lying between them. The DNA for the CDR3 is TGTGCCAGCAGTAGACACCAGGTAGTGGAGGGGACCCAGTACTTC. Protein sequence: CASSRHQVVEGTQYF.

The V gene is TRBV29-1, the J gene TRBJ2-3; 10 bases are a match to TRBD1. Germline lookup yields CDR1 SQVTM and CDR2 ANQGSEA. The V gene end was trimmed by 6 bases and the J gene end by 3 bases; junction bases not matched to a gene: 3. The CDR3 spans 13 residues. This CDR3 reads CSVGGQGTDTQYF. The CDR3 DNA reads TGCAGCGTGGGGGGACAGGGGACAGATACGCAGTATTTT.

The chain combines TRBV10-2 with TRBJ1-1, with TRBD1 as a possible D gene (5 bases). V lost 10 bases, J lost 1 base, and 16 bases lay in between. In germline, CDR1 is WSHSY, CDR2 SAAADI. The CDR3 covers 14 residues. CDR3: CAIQTGVGNTEAFF. The CDR3 DNA reads as TGCGCCATCCAGACGGGGGTGGGGAACACTGAAGCTTTCTTT.

The sample holds one count of this clone. V and J are TRBV5-1 and TRBJ2-5, with 12 positions matching TRBD2. The CDR3 is made up of 15 amino acids. The junction had 2 bases not matched to a gene; V was cut back by 3 bases and J by 2 bases. Per germline, CDR1 SGHRS and CDR2 YFSETQ. The CDR3 sequence is CASSSGLAGQETQYF. The CDR3 DNA reads as TGCGCCAGCAGCTCCGGACTAGCGGGGCAAGAGACCCAGTACTTC.

Here the CDR3 reads CASSLEGQAHQPQHF. The DNA for the CDR3 is TGTGCCAGCAGCTTAGAGGGACAGGCCCATCAGCCCCAGCATTTT. The chain links TRBV7-9 to TRBJ1-5; TRBD1 aligns across 8 bases. Unmatched junction bases numbered 4, after V lost 1 base and J lost 5 bases. The V gene's germline CDR1 is SEHNR and CDR2 FQNEAQ (reference sequence). The CDR3 is made up of 15 amino acids.

This sequence joins TRBV6-5 and TRBJ2-7; maybe TRBD2 (6 bases). Trimming stripped 2 bases from V and 3 bases from J, with 14 bases between. CDR3 size: 15 residues. From germline, CDR1 is MNHEY and CDR2 SVGAGI. CDR3 loop: CASSYGGGAGYEQYF. The DNA for the CDR3 is TGTGCCAGCAGTTACGGCGGAGGGGCAGGCTACGAGCAGTACTTC.

This clone has only a few counts. V gene TRBV5-1 combines with J gene TRBJ1-1, with TRBD1 identical over 9 bases. Germline lookup yields CDR1 SGHRS and CDR2 YFSETQ. The CDR3 has 14 residues. V was clipped by 3 bases and J by 5 bases; unmatched bases: 5. CDR3 bases: TGCGCCAGCAGCTCGACAGGGGGAAGAACTGAAGCTTTCTTT. It specifies CASSSTGGRTEAFF. Using reference TRBV5-1 and TRBJ1-1 for the parts outside the CDR3, the full variable domain is KAGVTQTPRYLIKTRGQQVTLSCSPISGHRSVSWYQQTPGQGLQFLFEYFSETQRNKGNFPGRFSGRQFSNSRSEMNVSTLELGDSALYLCASSSTGGRTEAFFGQGTRLTVV.

The chain joins TRBV5-5 to TRBJ1-4; weak D call: TRBD1 (5 bases). The CDR3 runs 17 residues. Per the germline V gene, CDR1 is SGHKS and CDR2 is YYEKEE (reference sequence). Deletions cut 0 bases from V and 0 bases from J, with 12 bases between. DNA of the CDR3: TGTGCCAGCAGCTTGGAAACAGGCGCTGCAACTAATGAAAAACTGTTTTTT. Translated, it gives CASSLETGAATNEKLFF.

The V gene is TRBV18, the J gene TRBJ1-1; D possibly corresponds to TRBD1 (5 bases). This CDR3 is 15 amino acids long. V lost 4 bases and J 11 bases, leaving 23 bases between the germline ends. Looked up from germline, CDR1 is KGHSH and CDR2 is LQKENI. The CDR3 protein is CASSLASGSGGVAFF. The CDR3 nucleotides are TGTGCCAGCTCACTAGCTTCAGGGTCCGGGGGAGTCGCTTTCTTT. Combining the CDR3 with reference TRBV18 and TRBJ1-1 gives the whole variable domain NAGVMQNPRHLVRRRGQEARLRCSPMKGHSHVYWYRQLPEEGLKFMVYLQKENIIDESGMPKERFSAEFPKEGPSILRIQQVVRGDSAAYFCASSLASGSGGVAFFGQGTRLTVV.

The genes are TRBV7-8 and TRBJ1-1; TRBD1 agrees at 11 bases. Trimming cost V 4 bases and J 6 bases; bases outside gene matches: 7. Germline V gene sequence: CDR1 SGHVS, CDR2 FQNEAQ. CDR3 length equals 15 residues. The CDR3 sequence is CASSWTGGAYSEAFF. CDR3 DNA sequence: TGTGCCAGCAGCTGGACAGGGGGCGCATACTCTGAAGCTTTCTTT.

The chain links TRBV21-1 to TRBJ1-3; the table's D gene call, TRBD1, was not cross checked with the DNA. TRBV21-1 is an annotated pseudogene. The CDR3 is made up of 16 amino acids. In DNA form, the CDR3 reads TGTGCCAGCAGCATCCGGACAGGGACCTCTGGAAACACCATATATTTT. Protein product: CASSIRTGTSGNTIYF.

The CDR3 nucleotides are TGTGCCAGTAGTCCCCTAGCGGGGGGGGAATACAATGAGCAGTTCTTC. Amino acid sequence: CASSPLAGGEYNEQFF. The chain joins TRBV19 to TRBJ2-1; 12 positions match TRBD2. Losses at the gene ends were 5 bases for V and 4 bases for J; bases not matched to a gene: 6. CDR3 length: 16 amino acids. From germline, CDR1 is LNHDA and CDR2 SQIVND (reference sequence).

This clone has just a few counts. The chain is built from TRBV7-9 and TRBJ1-1; no firm D call. CDR1 is SEHNR, CDR2 FQNEAQ, per germline (reference sequence). The CDR3 sequence is 12 residues long. The V end lost 7 bases, the J end lost 7 bases, and 13 bases lay between the germline ends. Here the CDR3 DNA reads TGTGCCAGCACCCTAAGCTACAGTGAAGCTTTCTTT. Its translation: CASTLSYSEAFF.

The gene calls are TRBV4-3 and TRBJ2-2, with 10 bases matching TRBD1. The V gene's germline CDR1 is LGHNA and CDR2 YSLEER. With V trimmed by 1 base and J by 2 bases, 16 bases remained unmatched. This CDR3 spans 21 amino acids. The CDR3 DNA is TGCGCCAGCAGCCAAGCTTTACCGGGACAGGGGCGAGGGGGCAACACCGGGGAGCTGTTTTTT. It codes for CASSQALPGQGRGGNTGELFF.

This chain joins TRBV4-1 and TRBJ2-3; 7 positions match TRBD2. This CDR3 has 16 amino acids. Germline assignment: CDR1 MGHRA and CDR2 YSYEKL. With V trimmed by 0 bases and J by 2 bases, 5 bases remained unmatched. The CDR3 region is CASSQDTSAYTDTQYF. As DNA, the CDR3 is TGCGCCAGCAGCCAAGACACTAGCGCTTACACAGATACGCAGTATTTT.

This clone was recorded once. V is TRBV3-1 (or the pseudogene TRBV3-2) and J is TRBJ2-3; 7 bases map to TRBD2. J gave up 4 bases and V 4 bases, and 5 bases lay outside the gene matches. The germline CDR1 and CDR2 sequences are LGHDT and YNNKEL (reference sequence). The CDR3 extends over 14 amino acids. CDR3 DNA: TGTGCCAGCAGCCCCGGGGAGGGGCCAGATACGCAGTATTTT. Translation: CASSPGEGPDTQYF.

The V gene is TRBV7-8, the J gene TRBJ2-2; 8 positions agree with TRBD2. This CDR3 is built from 15 residues. Looked up from germline, CDR1 is SGHVS and CDR2 is FQNEAQ. Losses at the gene ends were 1 base for V and 7 bases for J; bases not matched to a gene: 5. The CDR3 nucleotides read TGTGCCAGCAGCTTAGGGATGGCGGGAGGCGGGGAGCTGTTTTTT. Residues: CASSLGMAGGGELFF. Together with reference TRBV7-8 and TRBJ2-2, the CDR3 gives the full variable domain: GAGVSQSPRYKVAKRGQDVALRCDPISGHVSLFWYQQALGQGPEFLTYFQNEAQLDKSGLPSDRFFAERPEGSVSTLKIQRTQQEDSAVYLCASSLGMAGGGELFFGEGSRLTVL.

The chain couples TRBV14 to TRBJ2-1, with TRBD2 matching 7 bases. CDR3 length: 15 residues. CDR1 is SGHDN and CDR2 is FVKESK in the germline V gene. The V gene end was trimmed by 2 bases and the J gene end by 3 bases; junction bases not matched to a gene: 4. CDR3 loop: CASSQLAVNYNEQFF. CDR3 bases: TGTGCCAGCAGCCAACTAGCGGTCAACTACAATGAGCAGTTCTTC.

The chain has TRBV9 and TRBJ2-1, with D possibly being TRBD2 (5 bases). This CDR3 has 17 residues. Per germline, CDR1 SGDLS and CDR2 YYNGEE. V was cut by 2 bases and J by 5 bases, with 20 bases left in between. CDR3 amino acids: CASSVFEEYLANNEQFF. The CDR3 region has the DNA TGTGCCAGCAGCGTTTTTGAGGAGTATCTAGCCAACAATGAGCAGTTCTTC.

The chain has TRBV5-1 and TRBJ2-5; D perhaps matches TRBD2 (5 bases). V was cut by 3 bases and J by 5 bases, with 14 bases left in between. CDR3 size: 14 residues. Per the germline V gene, CDR1 is SGHRS and CDR2 is YFSETQ. CDR3 sequence: CASSSYPGMETQYF. The DNA for the CDR3 is TGCGCCAGCAGCTCGTATCCGGGGATGGAGACCCAGTACTTC.

The CDR3 here is CASSPPGQVMETQYF. CDR3 coding DNA: TGTGCCAGCAGTCCTCCGGGACAGGTCATGGAGACCCAGTACTTC. V and J are TRBV27 and TRBJ2-5; 8 nucleotides line up with TRBD1. V was pared by 5 bases and J by 5 bases, with 10 bases of the junction left unmatched. The CDR3 consists of 15 residues. The germline gives CDR1 MNHEY, CDR2 SMNVEV (reference sequence).

V gene TRBV28 combines with J gene TRBJ2-2; D gene uncertain. Germline-derived CDR1 and CDR2 are MDHEN and SYDVKM. CDR3 size: 14 residues. Between the trimmed V and J ends, which lost 3 bases and 3 bases, there was a span of 8 bases. Here the CDR3 DNA reads TGTGCCAGCAGTTTTACGGCGGACACCGGGGAGCTGTTTTTT. It translates to CASSFTADTGELFF.